This T cell receptor beta chain was identified during a study of blood T cell repertoires in COVID-19 (dated by TCRdb to the early 2020s). General notes on the study: The collaborator samples originated in the United States, Italy and Spain and spanned the acute and convalescent phases of COVID-19. The material from the prospective study consisted of cDNA or gDNA derived from T cells, B-cell-depleted T cells, or PBMCs. Subjects who had been exposed to COVID-19, were actively infected with it, or had recovered from it provided the deeply sampled blood TCRbeta repertoires that made up the dataset. The repertoires were released in a freely available public database meant as a resource for research on the immune response to SARS-CoV-2. Samples were obtained from the ongoing ImmuneRACE study (first 160 participants) and from over 1,000 subjects provided by 6 global collaborators. Sample metadata almost always included a de-identified subject ID, COVID-19 status, age in years and sex. Where available, HLA class I and class II types were taken from metadata supplied by the sample provider and were not determined by assay-based typing.

What the work shows at the level of the full study, not this receptor alone: The amount of clinical and demographic metadata varied by source and participant and was provided uncurated.

The V end gives up 0 bases and the J end 5 bases, leaving 2 bases in the junction not matched to a gene. As encoded in the germline V gene, CDR1 is SGDLS while CDR2 is YYNGEE. The CDR3 runs 15 residues from the cysteine to the phenylalanine. CDR3 DNA is the only sequence kept; it has 45 bases, read in frame from the first base. The collaborating institutions used their own protocols to collect whole blood in K2EDTA tubes. For TCRbeta analysis, collaborator samples were shipped as frozen whole blood, as isolated PBMCs, or as DNA extracted from either sample type. The immunoSEQ Assay, a bias-controlled multiplex PCR, was used to amplify TCRbeta CDR3 regions from genomic DNA. In the source study's methods: The number of nucleated cells in each sample was estimated from the amplification of reference gene primers within the assay. Sequence reads were collapsed and filtered to measure the absolute abundance of every unique TCRbeta CDR3 rearrangement. For each sample, productive Simpson clonality was calculated as the square root of Simpson's diversity index across productive rearrangements. TCRdb obtained this table from immuneACCESS and retained in-frame rearrangements with V and J assigned. These tables miss some clones; where compared with another copy, unresolved V genes account for less than half of the shortfall, and the remainder is unexplained. V and J calls and clone size are given by that table; D and trimming were obtained from the DNA. For this sample the table gives about 220,000 clones, of which about 88% were detected only once. Of the sample, under 2.5% is held by the ten largest clones.

Turning to this clone: Its antigen target is currently unknown. No base qualities exist here, and no much larger clone lies one base off it.

Input material: peripheral blood. The V and J genes are TRBV9 and TRBJ1-6, with TRBD1 matching 7 junction bases. The source of this sequence is a man in his forties with active or convalescent COVID-19. The sequence in DNA is TGTGCCAGCAGCGTAGAGGGACAGCATAATTCACCCCTCCACTTT. It translates to CASSVEGQHNSPLHF.